What follows is one T cell receptor (beta chain) and its context. Its antigen is not known. Germline loops: CDR1 MNHEY, CDR2 SMNVEV (reference sequence). The CDR3 extends over 14 amino acids. V dropped 4 bases and J dropped 7; count of bases not matched to a gene: 6. PCR employed 60 Vbeta and 13 Jbeta primers. Profiling relied on immunoSEQ multiplex PCR, and the TCRdb table lists in-frame clones only, not all of them. Of 100,000 to 150,000 clones listed, roughly 79% are singletons. The data were obtained in a study of cytomegalovirus exposure and HLA in healthy donors. Study-wide results and limits: In vitro work confirmed that a few CMV-associated chains recognize CMV antigens. Segments of the TCR beta V type were, in most cases, productive about 87% or about 30% of the time in an earlier analysis. The number of N-insertions in an Asian-associated ancestry cluster was reportedly below the 666-donor mean in a later analysis.

The source material was PBMCs. The TCR comes from a woman aged 45 to 65 in good health and CMV-seronegative. V is TRBV27 and J is TRBJ2-1, with 8 nucleotides matching TRBD2. CDR3: CASSWGLERNEQFF. In DNA, the CDR3 is TGTGCCAGCAGTTGGGGACTAGAGCGGAATGAGCAGTTCTTC.